This is a list of T cell receptor beta chains from one sample in a study of T cell repertoires in ileal Crohn's disease. Profiling relied on immunoSEQ multiplex PCR, and the TCRdb table lists in-frame clones only, not all of them. The table records over 7,000 clones, around 72% of them present only once. Sequencing used ileal tissue. The receptors come from an adult with Crohn's disease. Each CDR3 is given with its conserved first and last residue. Fields, in order: CDR3 protein, D gene, V gene. D genes are given only for firm matches.

cdr3_aa: CASSLATNSYEQYF
d_call: -
v_call: TRBV7-9

cdr3_aa: CASSQRPGAGQGEGWYYGYTF
d_call: TRBD1
v_call: TRBV4-1

cdr3_aa: CAWSGGYTEAFF
d_call: -
v_call: TRBV30

cdr3_aa: CASSPGSSGANVLTF
d_call: -
v_call: TRBV6-5

cdr3_aa: CASSQLVGAEQFF
d_call: -
v_call: TRBV11-3

cdr3_aa: CASSSPLSGGRRETQYF
d_call: TRBD2
v_call: TRBV18

cdr3_aa: CASNTNAGNQPQHF
d_call: -
v_call: TRBV2

cdr3_aa: CASSGTGLSAEAFF
d_call: TRBD1
v_call: TRBV2

cdr3_aa: CASSLTLNTEAFF
d_call: -
v_call: TRBV11-2

cdr3_aa: CASSETRDSFYEQYF
d_call: TRBD1
v_call: TRBV11-1

cdr3_aa: CASRSTATLTYEQYF
d_call: -
v_call: TRBV28

cdr3_aa: CASSQDGGFVTEQFF
d_call: -
v_call: TRBV14

cdr3_aa: CASSLSPGYNTEAFF
d_call: -
v_call: TRBV7-8

cdr3_aa: CASSRWTEQFF
d_call: -
v_call: TRBV19

cdr3_aa: CSARRGNEQFF
d_call: -
v_call: TRBV20-1

cdr3_aa: CASSELWGALAKNIQYF
d_call: -
v_call: TRBV6-1

cdr3_aa: CASSWTPGGQVSRDQPQHF
d_call: -
v_call: TRBV5-5

cdr3_aa: CASSEVLEQFF
d_call: -
v_call: TRBV6-1

cdr3_aa: CASKGTMNTEAFF
d_call: -
v_call: TRBV6-1

cdr3_aa: CASSEGIQDFTETQYF
d_call: -
v_call: TRBV9

cdr3_aa: CASSPDGNTIYF
d_call: -
v_call: TRBV18

cdr3_aa: CASSLQGYGYTF
d_call: -
v_call: TRBV11-2

cdr3_aa: CASSFQGTGEQFF
d_call: -
v_call: TRBV7-9

cdr3_aa: CASSLGRRIGGYTF
d_call: -
v_call: TRBV19

cdr3_aa: CASSPQDRGRTDTQYF
d_call: TRBD1
v_call: TRBV7-3

cdr3_aa: CASSLGRGDQPQHF
d_call: -
v_call: TRBV7-9

cdr3_aa: CASSINTGFGGYTF
d_call: -
v_call: TRBV9

cdr3_aa: CASSEDRVSIHGAF
d_call: TRBD1
v_call: TRBV2

cdr3_aa: CASSRGNTGELFF
d_call: -
v_call: TRBV4-1

cdr3_aa: CASSFVHNSPLHF
d_call: -
v_call: TRBV28

cdr3_aa: CASSRDRPGQPQHF
d_call: -
v_call: TRBV6-6

cdr3_aa: CASSYNRGSNQPQHF
d_call: TRBD1
v_call: TRBV6-5

cdr3_aa: CASSVSGSNTIYF
d_call: -
v_call: TRBV19

cdr3_aa: CASSGRPSNQPQHF
d_call: -
v_call: TRBV19

cdr3_aa: CASSARAGGQYF
d_call: -
v_call: TRBV7-2

cdr3_aa: CASSLDGFSSTDTQYF
d_call: -
v_call: TRBV11-2

cdr3_aa: CASSITGVSTEAFF
d_call: TRBD1
v_call: TRBV19

cdr3_aa: CASTPGGRSEKLFF
d_call: -
v_call: TRBV4-1

cdr3_aa: CASSLDRRPEAFF
d_call: -
v_call: TRBV11-1

cdr3_aa: CASRSAGGSYEQYF
d_call: -
v_call: TRBV28

cdr3_aa: CASSLTDVSTDTQYF
d_call: -
v_call: TRBV7-8

cdr3_aa: CASSQGYGTTNEKLFF
d_call: -
v_call: TRBV14

cdr3_aa: CASSLGRGRGGAQETQYF
d_call: -
v_call: TRBV7-9

cdr3_aa: CASSWTVGDQPQHF
d_call: -
v_call: TRBV28

cdr3_aa: CASSSPWDSNTYEQYF
d_call: TRBD1
v_call: TRBV5-1

cdr3_aa: CALTSGRQEQYF
d_call: TRBD2
v_call: TRBV30

cdr3_aa: CASSVTRGSSYEQYF
d_call: TRBD2
v_call: TRBV7-9

cdr3_aa: CASSLTGGKETQYF
d_call: TRBD1
v_call: TRBV28

cdr3_aa: CAWSKGNYEQYF
d_call: -
v_call: TRBV30

cdr3_aa: CASRFSRQRELFF
d_call: -
v_call: TRBV2

cdr3_aa: CASSSRTSGNSDTQYF
d_call: TRBD2
v_call: TRBV7-9

cdr3_aa: CASSGQLNEKLFF
d_call: -
v_call: TRBV18

cdr3_aa: CASSFRQTTGELFF
d_call: -
v_call: TRBV28